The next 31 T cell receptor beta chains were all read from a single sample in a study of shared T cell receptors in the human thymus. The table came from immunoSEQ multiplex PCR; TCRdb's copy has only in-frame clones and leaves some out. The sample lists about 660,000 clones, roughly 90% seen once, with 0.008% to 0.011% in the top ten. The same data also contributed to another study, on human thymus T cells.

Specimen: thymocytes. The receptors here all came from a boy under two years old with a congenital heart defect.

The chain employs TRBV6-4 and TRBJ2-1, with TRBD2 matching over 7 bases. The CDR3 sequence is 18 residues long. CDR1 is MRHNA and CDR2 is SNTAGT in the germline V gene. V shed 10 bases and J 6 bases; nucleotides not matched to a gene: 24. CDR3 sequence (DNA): TGTGCCACCAAGCAGAGACCTAGCGGAGCAAGTTTGGGCAATGAGCAGTTCTTC. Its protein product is CATKQRPSGASLGNEQFF.

CDR3 DNA: TGTGCCAGCAGCCCAAACCCGGGACTAGGGGTCGAGCAGTACTTC. It specifies CASSPNPGLGVEQYF. The chain joins TRBV13 to TRBJ2-7, with TRBD2 identical over 8 bases. With V trimmed by 5 bases and J by 6 bases, 12 bases remained unmatched. Germline V lookup: CDR1 PRHDT, CDR2 FYEKMQ (reference sequence). There are 15 residues in the CDR3.

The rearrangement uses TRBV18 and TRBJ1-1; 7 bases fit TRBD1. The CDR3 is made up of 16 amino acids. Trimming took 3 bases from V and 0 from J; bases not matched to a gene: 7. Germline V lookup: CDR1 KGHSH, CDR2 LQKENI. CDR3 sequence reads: CASSPRDSVLNTEAFF. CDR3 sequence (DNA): TGTGCCAGCTCACCCCGGGACAGTGTCCTGAACACTGAAGCTTTCTTT.

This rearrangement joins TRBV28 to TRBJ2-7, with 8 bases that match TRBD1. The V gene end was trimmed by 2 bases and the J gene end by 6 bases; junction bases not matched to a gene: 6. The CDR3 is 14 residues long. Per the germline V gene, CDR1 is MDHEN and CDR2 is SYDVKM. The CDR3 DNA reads TGTGCCAGCAGTTTACATGGACAGGGCGCCGAGCAGTACTTC. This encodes CASSLHGQGAEQYF.

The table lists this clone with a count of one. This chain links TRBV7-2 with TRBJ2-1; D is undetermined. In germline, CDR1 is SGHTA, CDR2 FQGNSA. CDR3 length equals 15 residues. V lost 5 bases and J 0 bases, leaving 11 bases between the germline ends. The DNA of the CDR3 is TGTGCCAGCAGCCCACAGCACGTCTCCTACAATGAGCAGTTCTTC. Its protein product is CASSPQHVSYNEQFF.

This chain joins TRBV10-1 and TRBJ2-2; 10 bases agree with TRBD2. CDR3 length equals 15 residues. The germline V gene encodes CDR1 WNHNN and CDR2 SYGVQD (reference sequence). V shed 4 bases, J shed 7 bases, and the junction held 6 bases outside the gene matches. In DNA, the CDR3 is TGCGCCAGCAGTGCAACTAGCGGGACTGACGGGGAGCTGTTTTTT. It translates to CASSATSGTDGELFF.

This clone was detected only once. CDR3 residues: CASSQDSEKLFF. The DNA of the CDR3 is TGTGCCAGCAGCCAGGACTCCGAAAAACTGTTTTTT. This chain uses TRBV6-5 with TRBJ1-4; D gene uncertain. The CDR3 spans 12 residues. Germline CDR1 and CDR2: MNHEY and SVGAGI. V lost 6 bases, J lost 8 bases, and 10 bases lay in between.

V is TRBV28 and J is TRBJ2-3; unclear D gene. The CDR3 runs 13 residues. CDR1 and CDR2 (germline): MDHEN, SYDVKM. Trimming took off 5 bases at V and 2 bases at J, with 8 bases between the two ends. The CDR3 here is CASSPDFTDTQYF. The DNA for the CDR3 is TGTGCCAGCAGTCCAGACTTCACAGATACGCAGTATTTT.

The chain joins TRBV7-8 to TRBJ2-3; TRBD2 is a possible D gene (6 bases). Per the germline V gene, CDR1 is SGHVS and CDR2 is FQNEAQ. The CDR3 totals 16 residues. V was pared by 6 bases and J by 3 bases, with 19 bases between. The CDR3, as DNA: TGTGCCAGCAGGCTTGTGCTTACGGGGAGGACAGATACGCAGTATTTT. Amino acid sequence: CASRLVLTGRTDTQYF.

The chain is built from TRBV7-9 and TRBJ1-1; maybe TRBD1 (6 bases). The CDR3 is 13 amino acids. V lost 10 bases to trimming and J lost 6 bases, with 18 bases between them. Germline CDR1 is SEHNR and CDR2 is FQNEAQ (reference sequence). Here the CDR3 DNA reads TGTGCCACCCTTGGCGGGGGCATAGCTGAAGCTTTCTTT. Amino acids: CATLGGGIAEAFF. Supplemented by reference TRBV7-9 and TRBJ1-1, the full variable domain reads DTGVSQNPRHKITKRGQNVTFRCDPISEHNRLYWYRQTLGQGPEFLTYFQNEAQLEKSRLLSDRFSAERPKGSFSTLEIQRTEQGDSAMYLCATLGGGIAEAFFGQGTRLTVV.

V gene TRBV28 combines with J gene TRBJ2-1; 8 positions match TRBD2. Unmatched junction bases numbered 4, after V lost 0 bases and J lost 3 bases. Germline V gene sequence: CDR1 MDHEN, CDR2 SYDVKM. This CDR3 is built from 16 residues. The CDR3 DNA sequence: TGTGCCAGCAGTTTATGGAGTAGCGGGAACTACAATGAGCAGTTCTTC. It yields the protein CASSLWSSGNYNEQFF. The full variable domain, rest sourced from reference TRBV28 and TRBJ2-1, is DVKVTQSSRYLVKRTGEKVFLECVQDMDHENMFWYRQDPGLGLRLIYFSYDVKMKEKGDIPEGYSVSREKKERFSLILESASTNQTSMYLCASSLWSSGNYNEQFFGPGTRLTVL.

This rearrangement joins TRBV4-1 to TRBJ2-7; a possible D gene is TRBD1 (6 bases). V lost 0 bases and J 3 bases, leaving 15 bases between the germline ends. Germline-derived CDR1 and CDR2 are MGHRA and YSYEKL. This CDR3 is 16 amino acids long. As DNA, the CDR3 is TGCGCCAGCAGCCAAGATCTGGGCAGGGGCATCTACGAGCAGTACTTC. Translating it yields CASSQDLGRGIYEQYF.

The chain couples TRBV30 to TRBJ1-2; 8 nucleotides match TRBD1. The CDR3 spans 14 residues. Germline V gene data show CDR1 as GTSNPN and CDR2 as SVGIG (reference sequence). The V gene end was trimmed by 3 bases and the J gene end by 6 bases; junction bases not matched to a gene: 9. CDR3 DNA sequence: TGTGCCTGGAGCAGCCAGTGGGGACAGGATGGCTACACCTTC. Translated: CAWSSQWGQDGYTF.

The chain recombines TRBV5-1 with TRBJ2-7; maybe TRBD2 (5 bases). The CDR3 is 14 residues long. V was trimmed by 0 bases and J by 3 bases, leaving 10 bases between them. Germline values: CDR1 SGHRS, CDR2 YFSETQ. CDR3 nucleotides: TGCGCCAGCAGCTTGGCCGGACTGGACTACGAGCAGTACTTC. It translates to CASSLAGLDYEQYF.

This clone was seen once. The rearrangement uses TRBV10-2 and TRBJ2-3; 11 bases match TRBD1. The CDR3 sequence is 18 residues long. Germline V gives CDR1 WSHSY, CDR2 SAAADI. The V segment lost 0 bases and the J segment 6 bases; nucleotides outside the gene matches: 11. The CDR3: CASSESLVDRGRLDTQYF. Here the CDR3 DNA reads TGCGCCAGCAGTGAGTCACTTGTGGACAGGGGGCGATTGGATACGCAGTATTTT.

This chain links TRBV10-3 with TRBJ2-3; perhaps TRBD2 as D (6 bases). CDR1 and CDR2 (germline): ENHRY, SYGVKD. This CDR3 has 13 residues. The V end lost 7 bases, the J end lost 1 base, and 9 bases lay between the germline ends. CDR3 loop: CAIKERGTDTQYF. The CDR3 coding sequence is TGTGCCATCAAAGAGCGGGGCACAGATACGCAGTATTTT.

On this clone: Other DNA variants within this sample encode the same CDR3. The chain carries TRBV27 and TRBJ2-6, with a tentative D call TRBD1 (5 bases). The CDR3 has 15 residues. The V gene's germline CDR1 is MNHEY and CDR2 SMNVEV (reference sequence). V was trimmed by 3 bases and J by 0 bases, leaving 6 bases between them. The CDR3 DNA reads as TGTGCCAGCAGTTTTGACAGCTCTGGGGCCAACGTCCTGACTTTC. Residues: CASSFDSSGANVLTF.

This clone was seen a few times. The CDR3 DNA follows: TGTGCCAGTAGTATGGGCAGCCCTTATGGCTACACCTTC. Its translation: CASSMGSPYGYTF. This chain uses TRBV19 with TRBJ1-2; D unresolved. The germline V gene encodes CDR1 LNHDA and CDR2 SQIVND (reference sequence). Trimming left V 3 bases short and J 5 bases short, with 10 bases between. There are 13 residues in the CDR3.

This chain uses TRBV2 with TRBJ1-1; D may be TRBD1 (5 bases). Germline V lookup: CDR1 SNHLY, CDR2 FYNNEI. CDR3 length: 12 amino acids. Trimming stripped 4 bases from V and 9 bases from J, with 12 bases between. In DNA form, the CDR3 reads TGTGCCAGCAGTGGGCCAAAGGACAAAGCTTTCTTT. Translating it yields CASSGPKDKAFF.

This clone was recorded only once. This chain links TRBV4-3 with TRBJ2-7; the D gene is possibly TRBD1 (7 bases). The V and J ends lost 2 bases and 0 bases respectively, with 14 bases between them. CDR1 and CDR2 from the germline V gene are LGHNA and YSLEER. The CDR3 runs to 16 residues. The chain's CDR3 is CASSQRGGGDSYEQYF. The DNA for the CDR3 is TGCGCCAGCAGCCAAAGAGGGGGCGGGGACTCCTACGAGCAGTACTTC.

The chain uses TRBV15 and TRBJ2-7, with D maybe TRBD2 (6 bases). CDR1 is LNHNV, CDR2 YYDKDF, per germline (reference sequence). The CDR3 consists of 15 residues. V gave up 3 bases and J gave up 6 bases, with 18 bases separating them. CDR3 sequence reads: CATSRGGRQKPEQYF. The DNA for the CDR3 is TGTGCCACCAGCAGGGGGGGTAGACAGAAACCCGAGCAGTACTTC.

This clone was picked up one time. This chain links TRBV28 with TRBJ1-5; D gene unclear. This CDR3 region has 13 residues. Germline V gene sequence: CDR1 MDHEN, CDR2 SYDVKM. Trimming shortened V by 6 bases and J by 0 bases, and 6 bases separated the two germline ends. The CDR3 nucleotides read TGTGCCAGCAGAGAGGGTAGCAATCAGCCCCAGCATTTT. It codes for CASREGSNQPQHF.

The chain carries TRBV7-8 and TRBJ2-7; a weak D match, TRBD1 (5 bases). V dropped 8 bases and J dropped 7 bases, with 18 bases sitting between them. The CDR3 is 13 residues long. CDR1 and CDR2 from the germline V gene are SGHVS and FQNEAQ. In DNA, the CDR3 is TGTGCCAGCGGCAGGGCAGGCCGAAGAGAGCAGTACTTC. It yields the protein CASGRAGRREQYF. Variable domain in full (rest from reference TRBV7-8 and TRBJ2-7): GAGVSQSPRYKVAKRGQDVALRCDPISGHVSLFWYQQALGQGPEFLTYFQNEAQLDKSGLPSDRFFAERPEGSVSTLKIQRTQQEDSAVYLCASGRAGRREQYFGPGTRLTVT.

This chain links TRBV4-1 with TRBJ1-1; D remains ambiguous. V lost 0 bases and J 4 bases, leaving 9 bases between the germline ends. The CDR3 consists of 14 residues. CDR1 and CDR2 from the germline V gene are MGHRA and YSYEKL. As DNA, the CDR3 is TGCGCCAGCAGCCAAGACCAGGTAGGCACTGAAGCTTTCTTT. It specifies CASSQDQVGTEAFF.

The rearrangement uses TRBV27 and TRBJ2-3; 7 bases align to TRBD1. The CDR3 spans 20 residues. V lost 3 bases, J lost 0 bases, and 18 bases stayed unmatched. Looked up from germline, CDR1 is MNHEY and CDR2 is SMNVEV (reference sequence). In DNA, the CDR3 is TGTGCCAGCAGTTTGGAAGCCCGGGACAGCCTACCGGCTAGCACAGATACGCAGTATTTT. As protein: CASSLEARDSLPASTDTQYF.

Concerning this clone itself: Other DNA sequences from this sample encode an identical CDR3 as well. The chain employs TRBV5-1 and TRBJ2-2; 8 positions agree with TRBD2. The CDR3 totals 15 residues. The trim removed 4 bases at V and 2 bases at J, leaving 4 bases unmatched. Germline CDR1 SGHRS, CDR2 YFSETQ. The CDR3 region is CASSLTSGNTGELFF. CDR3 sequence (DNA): TGCGCCAGCAGCCTAACTAGCGGCAACACCGGGGAGCTGTTTTTT.

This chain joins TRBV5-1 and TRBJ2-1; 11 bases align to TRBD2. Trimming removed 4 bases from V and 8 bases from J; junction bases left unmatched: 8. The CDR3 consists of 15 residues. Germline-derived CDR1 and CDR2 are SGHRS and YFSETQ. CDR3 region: CASSTTSGSPDEQFF. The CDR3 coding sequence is TGCGCCAGCAGCACCACTAGCGGGAGCCCCGATGAGCAGTTCTTC.

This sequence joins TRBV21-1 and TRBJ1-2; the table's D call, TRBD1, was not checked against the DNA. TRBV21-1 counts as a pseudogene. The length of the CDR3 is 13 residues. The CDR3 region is CASSRAGNYGYTF. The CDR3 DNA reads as TGTGCCAGCAGCCGAGCAGGCAACTATGGCTACACCTTC.

The CDR3 is CASSDWNSRYEQYF. Written as DNA, the CDR3 is TGCGCCAGCAGTGATTGGAACAGTCGCTACGAGCAGTACTTC. This chain uses TRBV10-1 with TRBJ2-7, with D uncertain. V lost 3 bases and J lost 3, with 12 bases in between. This CDR3 spans 14 amino acids. Germline V CDR1 and CDR2: WNHNN, SYGVQD (reference sequence).

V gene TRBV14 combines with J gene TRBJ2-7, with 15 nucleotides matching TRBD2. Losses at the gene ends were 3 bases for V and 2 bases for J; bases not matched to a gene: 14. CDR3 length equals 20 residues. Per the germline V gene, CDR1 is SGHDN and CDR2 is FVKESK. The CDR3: CASSQLNLGLAGGEPYEQYF. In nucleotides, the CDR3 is TGTGCCAGCAGCCAGCTAAACCTTGGACTAGCGGGAGGGGAGCCCTACGAGCAGTACTTC.

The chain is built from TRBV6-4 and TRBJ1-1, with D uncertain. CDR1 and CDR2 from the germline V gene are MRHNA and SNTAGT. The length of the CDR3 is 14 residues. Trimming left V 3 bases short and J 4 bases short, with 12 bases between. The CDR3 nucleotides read TGTGCCAGCAGTGAATCGGCGGGCCCCACTGAAGCTTTCTTT. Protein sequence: CASSESAGPTEAFF.